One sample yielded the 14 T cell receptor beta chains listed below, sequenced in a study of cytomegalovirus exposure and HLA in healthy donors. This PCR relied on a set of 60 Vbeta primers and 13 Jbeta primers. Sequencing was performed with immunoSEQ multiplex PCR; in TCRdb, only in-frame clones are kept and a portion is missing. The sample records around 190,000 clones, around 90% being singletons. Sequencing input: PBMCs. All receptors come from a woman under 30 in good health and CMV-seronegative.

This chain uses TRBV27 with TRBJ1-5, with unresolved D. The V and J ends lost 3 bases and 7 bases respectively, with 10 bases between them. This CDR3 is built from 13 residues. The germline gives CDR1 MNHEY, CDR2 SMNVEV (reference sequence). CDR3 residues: CASSLARAQPQHF. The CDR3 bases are TGTGCCAGCAGTTTGGCGAGGGCGCAGCCCCAGCATTTT.

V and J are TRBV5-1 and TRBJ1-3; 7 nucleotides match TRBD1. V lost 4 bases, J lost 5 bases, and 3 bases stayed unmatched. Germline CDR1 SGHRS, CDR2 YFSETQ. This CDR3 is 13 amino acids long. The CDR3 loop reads CASSTGERNTIYF. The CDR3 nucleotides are TGCGCCAGCAGCACAGGGGAGCGAAACACCATATATTTT.

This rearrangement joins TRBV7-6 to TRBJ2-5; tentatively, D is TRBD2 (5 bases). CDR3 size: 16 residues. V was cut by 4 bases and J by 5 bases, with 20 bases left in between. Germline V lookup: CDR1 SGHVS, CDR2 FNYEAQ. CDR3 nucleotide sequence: TGTGCCAGCAGCTCACTCAGCGGCCCCCCGCGGGAGACCCAGTACTTC. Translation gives CASSSLSGPPRETQYF.

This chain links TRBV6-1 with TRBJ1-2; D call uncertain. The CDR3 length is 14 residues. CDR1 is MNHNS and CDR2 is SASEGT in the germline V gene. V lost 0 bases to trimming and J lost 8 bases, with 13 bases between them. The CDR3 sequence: CASSEAPARMGYTF. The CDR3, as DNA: TGTGCCAGCAGTGAAGCCCCCGCCAGAATGGGCTACACCTTC.

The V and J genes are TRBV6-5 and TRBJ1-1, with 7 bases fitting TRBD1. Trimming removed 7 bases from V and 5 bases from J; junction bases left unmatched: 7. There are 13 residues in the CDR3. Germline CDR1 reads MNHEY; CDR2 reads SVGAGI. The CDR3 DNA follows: TGTGCCAGCACCAGACAGGGACGAACTGAAGCTTTCTTT. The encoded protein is CASTRQGRTEAFF.

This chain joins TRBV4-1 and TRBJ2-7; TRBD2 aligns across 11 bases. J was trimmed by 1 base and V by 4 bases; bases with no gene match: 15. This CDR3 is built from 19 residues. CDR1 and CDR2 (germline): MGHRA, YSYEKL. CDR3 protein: CASSPQGGLAGGLSYEQYF. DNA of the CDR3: TGCGCCAGCAGCCCCCAGGGGGGGCTAGCGGGAGGCCTATCCTACGAGCAGTACTTC.

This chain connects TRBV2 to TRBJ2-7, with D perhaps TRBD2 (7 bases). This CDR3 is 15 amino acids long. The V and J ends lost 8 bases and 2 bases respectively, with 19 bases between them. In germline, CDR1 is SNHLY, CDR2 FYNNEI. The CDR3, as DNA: TGTGCCAGCTTGAAGGGGGGGGAGGGCCCCTACGAGCAGTACTTC. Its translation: CASLKGGEGPYEQYF.

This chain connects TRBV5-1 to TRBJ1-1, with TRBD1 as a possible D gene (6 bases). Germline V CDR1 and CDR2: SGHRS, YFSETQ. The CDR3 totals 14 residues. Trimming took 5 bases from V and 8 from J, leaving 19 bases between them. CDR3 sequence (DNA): TGCGCCAGCAGTCTCGACAGGACCCTGGTGGAAGCTTTCTTT. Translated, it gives CASSLDRTLVEAFF.

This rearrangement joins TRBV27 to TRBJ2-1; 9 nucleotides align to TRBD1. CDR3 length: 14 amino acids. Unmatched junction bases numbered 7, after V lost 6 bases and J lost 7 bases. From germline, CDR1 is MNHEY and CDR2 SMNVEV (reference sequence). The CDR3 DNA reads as TGTGCCAGCAGAGTGGGGACAGGGATTAATGAGCAGTTCTTC. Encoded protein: CASRVGTGINEQFF.

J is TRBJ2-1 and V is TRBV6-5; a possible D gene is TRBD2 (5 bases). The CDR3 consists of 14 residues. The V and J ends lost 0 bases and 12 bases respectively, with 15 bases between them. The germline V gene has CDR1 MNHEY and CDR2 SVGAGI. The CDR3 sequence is CASSYSRVRARQFF. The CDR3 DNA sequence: TGTGCCAGCAGTTACTCACGAGTGAGGGCACGGCAGTTCTTC.

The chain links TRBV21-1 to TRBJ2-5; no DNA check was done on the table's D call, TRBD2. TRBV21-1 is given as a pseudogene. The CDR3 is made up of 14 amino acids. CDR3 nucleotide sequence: TGTGCCAGCAGCGAAGGGACTTTACAAGAGACCCAGTACTTC. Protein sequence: CASSEGTLQETQYF.

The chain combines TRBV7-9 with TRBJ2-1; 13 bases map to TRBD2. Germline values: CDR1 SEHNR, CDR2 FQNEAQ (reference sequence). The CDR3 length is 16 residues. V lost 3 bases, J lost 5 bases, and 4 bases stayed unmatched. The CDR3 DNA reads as TGTGCCAGCAGCTTTACTAGCGGGGGGGTAGACAATGAGCAGTTCTTC. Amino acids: CASSFTSGGVDNEQFF.

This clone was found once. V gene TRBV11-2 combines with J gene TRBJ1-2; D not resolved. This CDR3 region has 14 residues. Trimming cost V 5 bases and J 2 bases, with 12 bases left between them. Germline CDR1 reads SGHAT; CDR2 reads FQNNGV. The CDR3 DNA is TGTGCCAGCAGCCCCACCGACTGGAACTATGGCTACACCTTC. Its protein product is CASSPTDWNYGYTF. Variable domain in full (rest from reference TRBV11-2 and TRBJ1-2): EAGVAQSPRYKIIEKRQSVAFWCNPISGHATLYWYQQILGQGPKLLIQFQNNGVVDDSQLPKDRFSAERLKGVDSTLKIQPAKLEDSAVYLCASSPTDWNYGYTFGSGTRLTVV.

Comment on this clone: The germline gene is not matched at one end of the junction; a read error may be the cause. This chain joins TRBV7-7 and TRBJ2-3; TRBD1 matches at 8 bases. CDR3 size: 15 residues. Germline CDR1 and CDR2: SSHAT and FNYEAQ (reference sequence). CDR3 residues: CASSLATGGTDTQYF. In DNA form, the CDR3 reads TGTGCTAGCAGCTTAGCGACAGGGGGCACAGATACGCAGTATTTT.